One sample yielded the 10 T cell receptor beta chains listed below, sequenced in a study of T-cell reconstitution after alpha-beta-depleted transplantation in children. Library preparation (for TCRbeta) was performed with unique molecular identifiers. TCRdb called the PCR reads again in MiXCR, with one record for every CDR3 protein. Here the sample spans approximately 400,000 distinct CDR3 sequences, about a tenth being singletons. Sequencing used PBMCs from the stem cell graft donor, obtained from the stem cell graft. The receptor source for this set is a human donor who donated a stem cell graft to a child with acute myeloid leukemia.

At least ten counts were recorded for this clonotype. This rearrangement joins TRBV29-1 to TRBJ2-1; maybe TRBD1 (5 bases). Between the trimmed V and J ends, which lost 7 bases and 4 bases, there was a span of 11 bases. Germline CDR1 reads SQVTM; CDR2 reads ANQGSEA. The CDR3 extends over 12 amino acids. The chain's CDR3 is CSALQDYNEQFF. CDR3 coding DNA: TGCAGCGCCTTACAGGATTACAATGAGCAGTTCTTC.

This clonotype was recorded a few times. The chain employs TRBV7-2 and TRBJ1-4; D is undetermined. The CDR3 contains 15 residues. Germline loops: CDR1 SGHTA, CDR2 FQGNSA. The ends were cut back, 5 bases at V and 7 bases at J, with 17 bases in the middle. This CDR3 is CASSPSPGSGEKLFF. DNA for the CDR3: TGTGCCAGCAGCCCCTCCCCGGGGTCTGGTGAAAAACTGTTTTTT.

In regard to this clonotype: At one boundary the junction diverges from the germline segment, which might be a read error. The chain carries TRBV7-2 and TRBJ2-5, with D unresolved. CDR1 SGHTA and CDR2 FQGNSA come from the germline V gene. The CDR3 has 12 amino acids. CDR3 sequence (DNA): TGTGCCAGCAGCGGCAACCAAGAGGCCCAGTACTTC. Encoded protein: CASSGNQEAQYF.

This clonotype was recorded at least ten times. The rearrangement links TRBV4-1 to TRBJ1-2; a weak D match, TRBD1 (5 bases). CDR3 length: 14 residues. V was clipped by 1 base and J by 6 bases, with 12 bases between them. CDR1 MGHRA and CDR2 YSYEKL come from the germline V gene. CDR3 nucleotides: TGCGCCAGCAGCCAAGGTTTTGGAGGGGATGGCTACACCTTC. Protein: CASSQGFGGDGYTF.

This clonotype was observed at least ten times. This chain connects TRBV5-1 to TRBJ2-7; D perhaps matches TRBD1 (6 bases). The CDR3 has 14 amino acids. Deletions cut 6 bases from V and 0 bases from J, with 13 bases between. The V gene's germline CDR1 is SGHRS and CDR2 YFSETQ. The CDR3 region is CASTPTGSSYEQYF. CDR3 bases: TGCGCCAGCACCCCAACAGGGAGCTCCTACGAGCAGTACTTC.

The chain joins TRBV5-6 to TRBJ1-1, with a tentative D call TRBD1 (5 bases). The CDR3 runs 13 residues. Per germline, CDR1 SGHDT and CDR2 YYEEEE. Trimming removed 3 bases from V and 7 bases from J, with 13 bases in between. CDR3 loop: CASSSPGCNEAFF. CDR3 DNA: TGTGCCAGCAGCTCACCAGGGTGCAATGAAGCTTTCTTT.

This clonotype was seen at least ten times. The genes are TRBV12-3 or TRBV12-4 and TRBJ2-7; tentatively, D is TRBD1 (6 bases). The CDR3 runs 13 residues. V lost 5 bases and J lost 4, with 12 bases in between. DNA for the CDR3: TGTGCCAGCAGTACCCATAGGGGGTACGAGCAGTACTTC. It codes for CASSTHRGYEQYF.

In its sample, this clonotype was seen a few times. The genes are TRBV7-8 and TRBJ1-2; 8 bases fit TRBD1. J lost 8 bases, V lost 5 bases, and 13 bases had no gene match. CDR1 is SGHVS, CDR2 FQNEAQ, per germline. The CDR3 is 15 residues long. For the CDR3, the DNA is TGTGCCAGCAGCCCCCGTGGACAGGGTGGGGGGGGCTACACCTTC. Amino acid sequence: CASSPRGQGGGGYTF. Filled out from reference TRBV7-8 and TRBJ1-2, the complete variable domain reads GAGVSQSPRYKVAKRGQDVALRCDPISGHVSLFWYQQALGQGPEFLTYFQNEAQLDKSGLPSDRFFAERPEGSVSTLKIQRTQQEDSAVYLCASSPRGQGGGGYTFGSGTRLTVV.

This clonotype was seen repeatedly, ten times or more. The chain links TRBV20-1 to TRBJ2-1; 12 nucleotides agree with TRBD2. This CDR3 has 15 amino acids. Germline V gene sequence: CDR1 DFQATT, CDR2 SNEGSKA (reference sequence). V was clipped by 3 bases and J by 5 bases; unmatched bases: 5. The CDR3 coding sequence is TGCAGTGCTAGCCGGACTAGCGGGGTTGACAATGAGCAGTTCTTC. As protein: CSASRTSGVDNEQFF.

The CDR3, as DNA: TGCGCCAGCAGCTTGGGCCCAGGGAAAACTCAAGAGACCCAGTACTTC. The encoded protein is CASSLGPGKTQETQYF. The rearrangement uses TRBV5-1 and TRBJ2-5; the D gene is possibly TRBD1 (5 bases). CDR3 length: 16 residues. The germline gives CDR1 SGHRS, CDR2 YFSETQ. The V end was cut by 0 bases, the J end by 2 bases, with 14 bases between.